The rows below give T cell receptor beta chains drawn from one sample of a study of metastatic and nonmetastatic thyroid tumors. Using MiXCR, TCRdb reanalyzed the PCR reads. The top ten hold over 9.5% of the sample, which has approximately 31,000 clones, about a sixth seen once. The sequenced material came from blood. The receptors were sampled from a female donor with papillary thyroid cancer or a benign thyroid nodule (not recorded which). Some clones in this sample may be carry-over from other donors' samples. CDR3s include the opening cysteine and the closing phenylalanine or tryptophan. The D gene is left open where the match is weak. Clone size is given for some rows only: seen once, a few or many times, or a class if the clone is expanded.

clone size: many; V gene: TRBV18; J gene: TRBJ2-3; D gene: NA; CDR3 protein: CASSPSASTDTQYF; CDR3 DNA: TGTGCCAGCTCACCGTCGGCTAGCACAGATACGCAGTATTTT
clone size: many; V gene: TRBV18; J gene: TRBJ2-1; D gene: TRBD2; CDR3 protein: CASSHGTSGLTYNEQFF; CDR3 DNA: TGTGCCAGCTCACATGGGACTAGCGGCCTGACCTACAATGAGCAGTTCTTC
clone size: few; V gene: TRBV28; J gene: TRBJ1-2; D gene: NA; CDR3 protein: CASSFQGTYGYTF; CDR3 DNA: TGTGCCAGCAGTTTTCAGGGGACCTATGGCTACACCTTC
clone size: many; V gene: TRBV30; J gene: TRBJ2-1; D gene: TRBD2; CDR3 protein: CAWSRTSGTRQFF; CDR3 DNA: TGTGCCTGGAGTCGGACTAGCGGGACCAGGCAGTTCTTC
clone size: many; V gene: TRBV10-1; J gene: TRBJ1-1; D gene: NA; CDR3 protein: CASSEGPWTEAFF; CDR3 DNA: TGCGCCAGCAGTGAGGGGCCTTGGACCGAAGCTTTCTTT
clone size: NA; V gene: TRBV4-1; J gene: TRBJ1-1; D gene: NA; CDR3 protein: CASSQDPARSYTEAFF; CDR3 DNA: TGCGCCAGCAGCCAAGATCCGGCCAGAAGTTACACTGAAGCTTTCTTT
clone size: many; V gene: TRBV20-1; J gene: TRBJ1-5; D gene: NA; CDR3 protein: CSAQHLQGLSNQPQHF; CDR3 DNA: TGCAGTGCTCAGCATTTACAGGGACTTAGCAATCAGCCCCAGCATTTT
clone size: many; V gene: TRBV20-1; J gene: TRBJ2-1; D gene: TRBD2; CDR3 protein: CSARDWTSLNEQFF; CDR3 DNA: TGCAGTGCTAGAGACTGGACTAGTCTCAATGAGCAGTTCTTC
clone size: many; V gene: TRBV10-3; J gene: TRBJ2-6; D gene: TRBD2; CDR3 protein: CAISPGSGGPLNVLTF; CDR3 DNA: TGTGCCATCAGCCCCGGAAGCGGGGGGCCCCTAAACGTCCTGACTTTC
clone size: NA; V gene: TRBV6-6; J gene: TRBJ2-7; D gene: NA; CDR3 protein: CASSYSREGGEQYF; CDR3 DNA: TGTGCCAGCAGTTACTCTCGGGAAGGAGGTGAGCAGTACTTC